The 21 T cell receptor beta chains below were found in one sample sequenced in a study of T cell changes during pregnancy in multiple sclerosis. Here immunoSEQ multiplex PCR was the method, and the copy in TCRdb shows in-frame clones only, minus some. The data contain approximately 70,000 clones, roughly 90% of them singletons. This material consisted of peripheral blood, taken in the second trimester of pregnancy. The receptors were sampled from a female donor with multiple sclerosis, enrolled in a pregnancy study.

The chain employs TRBV6-6 and TRBJ1-1, with D possibly matching TRBD1 (5 bases). Per the germline V gene, CDR1 is MNHNY and CDR2 is SVGAGI (reference sequence). Deletions cut 4 bases from V and 3 bases from J, with 12 bases between. The CDR3 consists of 14 residues. CDR3 residues: CASSSRQPDTEAFF. The CDR3 DNA is TGTGCCAGCAGTTCCCGACAGCCGGACACTGAAGCTTTCTTT.

The chain has TRBV4-2 and TRBJ2-2; D might be TRBD2 (5 bases). From germline, CDR1 is LGHNA and CDR2 YNFKEQ. Trimming cost V 9 bases and J 3 bases, with 14 bases left between them. CDR3 length: 14 residues. The DNA of the CDR3 is TGTGCCAGTACCCGGACGAGGGACACCGGGGAGCTGTTTTTT. Amino acid sequence: CASTRTRDTGELFF.

The V gene is TRBV7-3, the J gene TRBJ2-3; D is possibly TRBD1 (6 bases). Trimming removed 1 base at V and 3 bases at J, with 11 bases between. Germline V gives CDR1 SGHTA, CDR2 FQGTGA. The CDR3 sequence is 15 residues long. CDR3 residues: CASSLRMGATDTQYF. The CDR3 nucleotides read TGTGCCAGCAGCTTAAGGATGGGGGCTACAGATACGCAGTATTTT.

The genes are TRBV15 and TRBJ1-3; tentative D call: TRBD1 (5 bases). Germline V gene data show CDR1 as LNHNV and CDR2 as YYDKDF (reference sequence). V was clipped by 3 bases and J by 2 bases, with 8 bases between them. The CDR3 sequence is 14 residues long. The CDR3 is CATSRAGPGNTIYF. As DNA, the CDR3 is TGTGCCACCAGCAGGGCAGGGCCTGGAAACACCATATATTTT.

The chain joins TRBV27 to TRBJ2-7; weak D call: TRBD2 (6 bases). The CDR3 spans 14 residues. The V gene's germline CDR1 is MNHEY and CDR2 SMNVEV (reference sequence). Trimming shortened V by 6 bases and J by 2 bases, and 14 bases separated the two germline ends. The CDR3: CASRGTGGPYEQYF. The CDR3 nucleotides are TGTGCCAGCAGAGGTACCGGAGGGCCCTACGAGCAGTACTTC.

CDR3 residues: CAWMPGTTTFF. The CDR3 DNA follows: TGTGCCTGGATGCCAGGGACAACCACTTTCTTT. The chain links TRBV30 to TRBJ1-1, with a tentative D call TRBD1 (6 bases). The CDR3 runs to 11 residues. CDR1 GTSNPN and CDR2 SVGIG come from the germline V gene (reference sequence). Trimming removed 4 bases at V and 12 bases at J, with 15 bases between.

The chain joins TRBV11-1 to TRBJ1-1, with D perhaps TRBD1 (5 bases). Germline CDR1 is SGHAT and CDR2 is FQDESV (reference sequence). The CDR3 runs 13 residues. Trimming stripped 1 base from V and 4 bases from J, with 7 bases between. The CDR3 DNA follows: TGTGCCAGCAGCTTAGTGGGGGGCACTGAAGCTTTCTTT. Translating it yields CASSLVGGTEAFF.

The chain links TRBV27 to TRBJ2-1; 9 nucleotides match TRBD1. V lost 5 bases and J lost 2; bases outside the gene matches: 10. From germline, CDR1 is MNHEY and CDR2 SMNVEV (reference sequence). The CDR3 is made up of 17 amino acids. CDR3 nucleotide sequence: TGTGCCAGCAGTCCTACAGGGGGCTCCTCGGCCTACAATGAGCAGTTCTTC. Protein product: CASSPTGGSSAYNEQFF.

This rearrangement joins TRBV5-4 to TRBJ1-3; D gene ambiguous. This CDR3 is built from 16 residues. V was shortened by 2 bases and J by 3 bases, with 15 bases between the two germline ends. From germline, CDR1 is SGHNT and CDR2 YYREEE (reference sequence). The CDR3, as DNA: TGTGCCAGCAGCTTAGGAGGGCCTTGGAGTGGAAACACCATATATTTT. Translated, it gives CASSLGGPWSGNTIYF.

V gene TRBV5-8 combines with J gene TRBJ1-6; 8 positions match TRBD1. CDR1 is SGHTS, CDR2 YDEGEE, per germline. V was clipped by 1 base and J by 7 bases; unmatched bases: 7. The length of the CDR3 is 16 residues. CDR3 sequence: CASSLRTGIGNSPLHF. CDR3 bases: TGTGCCAGCAGCTTGAGGACAGGGATCGGAAATTCACCCCTCCACTTT.

The J gene is TRBJ1-6, the V gene TRBV4-1; unclear D gene. CDR3 size: 17 residues. The germline gives CDR1 MGHRA, CDR2 YSYEKL. Trimming removed 1 base at V and 4 bases at J, with 14 bases between. The CDR3 DNA sequence: TGCGCCAGCAGCCAAGGGGCCAGCCGCCCTTATAATTCACCCCTCCACTTT. Its protein product is CASSQGASRPYNSPLHF.

The chain joins TRBV7-8 to TRBJ2-3, with TRBD1 identical over 12 bases. Trimming took 1 base from V and 4 from J; bases not matched to a gene: 6. CDR1 is SGHVS, CDR2 FQNEAQ, per germline. There are 17 residues in the CDR3. The CDR3 loop is CASSLGRGTGGSDTQYF. DNA for the CDR3: TGTGCCAGCAGCTTAGGTCGCGGGACAGGGGGCTCAGATACGCAGTATTTT.

V gene TRBV9 combines with J gene TRBJ1-1; tentatively, D is TRBD1 (5 bases). This CDR3 is 13 amino acids long. Trimming stripped 4 bases from V and 1 base from J, with 8 bases between. Germline V gives CDR1 SGDLS, CDR2 YYNGEE. CDR3 DNA: TGTGCCAGCAGCCCGGGGGGGAACACTGAAGCTTTCTTT. It encodes CASSPGGNTEAFF.

The chain carries TRBV6-5 and TRBJ1-1, with D possibly being TRBD1 (6 bases). The CDR3 is 15 residues long. Trimming removed 4 bases at V and 3 bases at J, with 15 bases between. Germline CDR1 reads MNHEY; CDR2 reads SVGAGI. This chain's CDR3 is CASSFTRGRDTEAFF. The CDR3 DNA follows: TGTGCCAGCAGTTTTACCAGGGGTCGAGACACTGAAGCTTTCTTT.

This clone appeared a single time. DNA of the CDR3: TGTGCCAGCAGGGCTTACGGGAGAGAGGACACAGATACGCAGTATTTT. Translating gives CASRAYGREDTDTQYF. This rearrangement joins TRBV6-6 to TRBJ2-3; maybe TRBD2 (6 bases). CDR1 is MNHNY and CDR2 is SVGAGI in the germline V gene (reference sequence). Between the trimmed V and J ends, which lost 6 bases and 2 bases, there was a span of 18 bases. This CDR3 is 16 amino acids long.

The chain links TRBV18 to TRBJ1-1; D uncertain. The CDR3 length is 13 residues. Germline V gene sequence: CDR1 KGHSH, CDR2 LQKENI. V was trimmed by 1 base and J by 4 bases, leaving 7 bases between them. The CDR3 sequence: CASSPQGGTEAFF. CDR3 nucleotides: TGTGCCAGCTCACCACAGGGAGGCACTGAAGCTTTCTTT.

J is TRBJ2-1 and V is TRBV5-1; TRBD2 agrees at 8 bases. Germline CDR1 reads SGHRS; CDR2 reads YFSETQ. V trimming: 6 bases; J trimming: 6 bases; junction bases outside the gene matches: 2. The CDR3 sequence is 12 residues long. This CDR3 is CASTGTSNEQFF. In DNA form, the CDR3 reads TGCGCCAGCACCGGGACTAGCAATGAGCAGTTCTTC.

The gene calls are TRBV5-4 and TRBJ2-3; D uncertain. CDR1 is SGHNT and CDR2 is YYREEE in the germline V gene (reference sequence). Trimming pared 3 bases from V and 2 bases from J, leaving 4 bases between. This CDR3 has 12 residues. CDR3 residues: CASSSITDTQYF. The CDR3 DNA follows: TGTGCCAGCAGCTCAATCACAGATACGCAGTATTTT.

This rearrangement joins TRBV7-3 to TRBJ2-5; 9 bases are shared with TRBD2. Germline values: CDR1 SGHTA, CDR2 FQGTGA. The CDR3 has 16 amino acids. Trimming cost V 5 bases and J 1 base; bases outside gene matches: 8. In nucleotides, the CDR3 is TGTGCCAGCAGCCGTGGGTCTAGCGGGGTCCAAGAGACCCAGTACTTC. It codes for CASSRGSSGVQETQYF.

The chain combines TRBV28 with TRBJ1-2; D ambiguous. Trimming stripped 8 bases from V and 3 bases from J, with 13 bases between. This CDR3 spans 13 amino acids. Germline V CDR1 and CDR2: MDHEN, SYDVKM. The CDR3 is CASGGLADYGYTF. CDR3 DNA: TGTGCCAGCGGTGGACTGGCCGACTATGGCTACACCTTC.

The chain recombines TRBV9 with TRBJ1-2; 10 nucleotides line up with TRBD1. The V and J ends lost 5 bases and 5 bases, in that order; junction bases with no gene match: 6. The CDR3 is 14 amino acids. In germline, CDR1 is SGDLS, CDR2 YYNGEE. CDR3 DNA sequence: TGTGCCAGCAGTAAGACAGGGGGCATGTATGGCTACACCTTC. Its translation: CASSKTGGMYGYTF.